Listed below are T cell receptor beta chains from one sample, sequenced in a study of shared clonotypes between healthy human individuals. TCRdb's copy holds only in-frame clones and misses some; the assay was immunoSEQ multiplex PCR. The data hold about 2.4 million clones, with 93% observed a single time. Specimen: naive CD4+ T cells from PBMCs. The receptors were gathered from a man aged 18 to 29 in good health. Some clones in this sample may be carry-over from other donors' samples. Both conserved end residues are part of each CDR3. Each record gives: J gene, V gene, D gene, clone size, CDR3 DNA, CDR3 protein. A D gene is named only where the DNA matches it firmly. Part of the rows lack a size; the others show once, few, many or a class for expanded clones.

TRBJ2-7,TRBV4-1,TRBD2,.,TGCGCCAGCAGCCGGGGACTAGCGGATTCCTACGAGCAGTACTTC,CASSRGLADSYEQYF
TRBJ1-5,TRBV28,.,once,TGTGCCAGCAATAAGGCGGGGGCCCAGGATCAGCCCCAGCATTTT,CASNKAGAQDQPQHF
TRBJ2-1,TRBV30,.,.,TGTGCCTGTACTCCGACAGTTCTCCCAGGGGATGAGCAGTTCTTC,CACTPTVLPGDEQFF
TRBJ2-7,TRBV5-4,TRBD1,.,TGTGCCAGCAGCCGGACAGGGGAAACCTACGAGCAGTACTTC,CASSRTGETYEQYF
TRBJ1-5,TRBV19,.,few,TGTGCCAGTAGTATAGGTCAGCCCCAGCATTTT,CASSIGQPQHF
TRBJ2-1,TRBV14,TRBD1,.,TGTGCCAGCAGCCACCGGGACAGGGGGGACAATGAGCAGTTCTTC,CASSHRDRGDNEQFF
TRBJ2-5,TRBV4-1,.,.,TGCGCCGCCTCTTCCGGGGGTGGCGAGACCCAGTACTTC,CAASSGGGETQYF
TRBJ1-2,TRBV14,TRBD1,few,TGTGCCAGCAGCCCGGGACAGAACTATGGCTACACCTTC,CASSPGQNYGYTF
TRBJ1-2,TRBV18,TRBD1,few,TGTGCCAGCTCATCAGGGGGTTCTAACTATGGCTACACCTTC,CASSSGGSNYGYTF
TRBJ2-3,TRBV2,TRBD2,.,TGTGCCGAGCCCGGGACTAACACAGATACGCAGTATTTT,CAEPGTNTDTQYF
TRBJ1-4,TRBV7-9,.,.,TGTGCCAGCAGCTCCCAGAGGTCCGGTAATGAAAAACTGTTTTTT,CASSSQRSGNEKLFF
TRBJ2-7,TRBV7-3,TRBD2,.,TGTGCCAGCAGCGTTGGACTAGCGGGAGGATCCGAGCAGTACTTC,CASSVGLAGGSEQYF
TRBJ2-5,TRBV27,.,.,TGTGCCAGCAGTTTGCAAGCGGCGTACCAAGAGACCCAGTACTTC,CASSLQAAYQETQYF
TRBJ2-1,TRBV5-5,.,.,TGTGCCAGCAGCCCCTGGTCACAGTCCTACAATGAGCAGTTCTTC,CASSPWSQSYNEQFF
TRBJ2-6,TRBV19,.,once,TGTGCCAGTAGTGGCGGCTCTGGGGCCAACGTCCTGACTTTC,CASSGGSGANVLTF
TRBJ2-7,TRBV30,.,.,TGTGCCTGGACCGAAGCAACAAGGGCCGTCGAGCAGTACTTC,CAWTEATRAVEQYF
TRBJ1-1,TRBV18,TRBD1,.,TGTGCCAGCTCACCGCAAACCGGGACAGGTTCCGGTGAAGCTTTCTTT,CASSPQTGTGSGEAFF
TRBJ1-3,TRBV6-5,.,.,TGTGCCAGCAGTTACTCGTTTAGAAAGGGAAACACCATATATTTT,CASSYSFRKGNTIYF
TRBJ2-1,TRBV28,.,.,TGTGCCAGCAGTTTATCCGGGATCCATGAGCAGTTCTTC,CASSLSGIHEQFF
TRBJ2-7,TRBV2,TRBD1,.,TGTGCCAGCAGGGTTGACAGGGGGCCCACCTACGAGCAGTACTTC,CASRVDRGPTYEQYF
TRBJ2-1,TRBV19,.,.,TGTGCCAGTAGTATTCAAAGCTCCTACAATGAGCAGTTCTTC,CASSIQSSYNEQFF
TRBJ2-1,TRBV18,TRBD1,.,TGTGCCAGCCTAGAACAGGGGGCGTCAAATGAGCAGTTCTTC,CASLEQGASNEQFF
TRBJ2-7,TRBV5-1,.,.,TGCGCCAGCACCAGGGTAACAACCGGATCCTACGAGCAGTACTTC,CASTRVTTGSYEQYF
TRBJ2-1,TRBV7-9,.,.,TGTGCCAGCAGCTTACACTACAATGAGCAGTTCTTC,CASSLHYNEQFF
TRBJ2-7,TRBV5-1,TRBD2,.,TGCGCCAGCAGCTCGGGAGGGGGGAGCTACGAGCAGTACTTC,CASSSGGGSYEQYF
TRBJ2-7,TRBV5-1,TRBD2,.,TGCGCCAGCAGCTTATGGACTAGCGGGAGTTCCTACGAGCAGTACTTC,CASSLWTSGSSYEQYF
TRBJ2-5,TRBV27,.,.,TGTGCCAGCAGGGCCCATGGACTAAAAAAGCGGGAGACCCAGTACTTC,CASRAHGLKKRETQYF
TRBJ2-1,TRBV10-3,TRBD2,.,TGTGCCATCAGTGATGATCTAGCGGAGGGAGGGAATGAGCAGTTCTTC,CAISDDLAEGGNEQFF
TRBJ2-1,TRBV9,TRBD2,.,TGTGCCAGCAGCCCATATCTAGCGGGAGACTCTGAGCAGTTCTTC,CASSPYLAGDSEQFF
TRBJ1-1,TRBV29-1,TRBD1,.,TGCAGCGTGGCCCACAGGGGGGCTGAAGCTTTCTTT,CSVAHRGAEAFF
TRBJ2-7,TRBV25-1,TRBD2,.,TGTGCCAGCAGTGTAGCGGGACAAACCTACGAGCAGTACTTC,CASSVAGQTYEQYF
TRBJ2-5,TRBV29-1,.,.,TGCAGCGTGGGGGGACAGCTACAAGAGACCCAGTACTTC,CSVGGQLQETQYF
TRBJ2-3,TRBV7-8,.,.,TGTGCCAGCAGCCCTAGGCATGACAAGGACACAGATACGCAGTATTTT,CASSPRHDKDTDTQYF
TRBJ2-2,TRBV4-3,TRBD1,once,TGCGCCAGCAGCTGGACAGGGGCCGGGGAGCTGTTTTTT,CASSWTGAGELFF
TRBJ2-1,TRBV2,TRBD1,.,TGTGCCACCCTAGGTAGGACAGGGACCTTTAATGAGCAGTTCTTC,CATLGRTGTFNEQFF
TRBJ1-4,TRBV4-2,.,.,TGTGCCAGCAGCCAAGAGCGGGGGACCCGGGTTGAAAAACTGTTTTTT,CASSQERGTRVEKLFF
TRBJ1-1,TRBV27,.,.,TGTGCCAGCAGTTTTAGTAGGAGGGGACCAACTGAAGCTTTCTTT,CASSFSRRGPTEAFF
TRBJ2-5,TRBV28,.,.,TGTGCCAGCAGTCCCCCCCTAGGGGAGACCCAGTACTTC,CASSPPLGETQYF
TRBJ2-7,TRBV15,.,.,TGTGCCACCAGCAGAGATCTCGGCAGGTACGAGCAGTACTTC,CATSRDLGRYEQYF
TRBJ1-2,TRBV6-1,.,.,TGTGCCAGCAGTGAACGCGGGACGGTATCTTATGGCTACACCTTC,CASSERGTVSYGYTF
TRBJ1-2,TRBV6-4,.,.,TGTGCCAGCAGTTACGGGAGGGCGAACCCTAACTATGGCTACACCTTC,CASSYGRANPNYGYTF
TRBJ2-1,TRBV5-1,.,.,TGCGCCAGCAGCTACTATCCAGGGCCCCTCAACAATGAGCAGTTCTTC,CASSYYPGPLNNEQFF
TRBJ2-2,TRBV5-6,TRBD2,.,TGTGCCAGCAAAAAGCGGGAGGGCACCGGGGAGCTGTTTTTT,CASKKREGTGELFF
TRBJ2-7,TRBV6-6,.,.,TGTGCCAGCACCATTTGGCGCGACGAGCAGTACTTC,CASTIWRDEQYF
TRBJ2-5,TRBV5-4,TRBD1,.,TGTGCCAGCAGTCGAGACAGGGGGCCCCAAGAGACCCAGTACTTC,CASSRDRGPQETQYF
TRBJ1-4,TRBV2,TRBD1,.,TGTGCCAGCACCGGGACAGAGAATGAAAAACTGTTTTTT,CASTGTENEKLFF
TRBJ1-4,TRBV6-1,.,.,TGTGCCAGCAAAGGGGCTGAGGAAAAACTGTTTTTT,CASKGAEEKLFF